Each of the 19 T cell receptor beta chains below was sequenced from the same sample in a study of shared clonotypes between healthy human individuals. Profiling relied on immunoSEQ multiplex PCR, and the TCRdb table lists in-frame clones only, not all of them. The profile shows 600,000 to 800,000 clones, approximately 77% of them singletons. The specimen was memory CD4+ T cells sorted from blood. The subset: CD45RA-negative fraction. The receptors shown here come from a woman under 40 in good health.

This rearrangement joins TRBV18 to TRBJ2-7, with D perhaps matching TRBD1 (6 bases). V was clipped by 1 base and J by 6 bases, with 13 bases between them. Looked up from germline, CDR1 is KGHSH and CDR2 is LQKENI. This CDR3 is built from 14 residues. CDR3 sequence (DNA): TGTGCCAGCTCACCACTTCCAGGGGACGTCGAGCAGTACTTC. Protein: CASSPLPGDVEQYF.

V usage is TRBV9 and J usage is TRBJ2-6; 8 nucleotides align to TRBD2. The CDR3 is made up of 19 amino acids. Germline V gives CDR1 SGDLS, CDR2 YYNGEE. With 3 bases clipped from V and 1 base from J, the junction kept 12 bases outside the gene matches. Here the CDR3 DNA reads TGTGCCAGCAGCGCGAGTCCGGGGGGGCTACTATCTGGGGCCAACGTCCTGACTTTC. It specifies CASSASPGGLLSGANVLTF.

This chain uses TRBV28 with TRBJ2-2; D is uncertain. The V end lost 2 bases, the J end lost 4 bases, and 11 bases lay between the germline ends. CDR3 size: 15 residues. The germline V gene encodes CDR1 MDHEN and CDR2 SYDVKM. CDR3 DNA sequence: TGTGCCAGCAGTTTACTAGACTCAGGCACCGGGGAGCTGTTTTTT. It translates to CASSLLDSGTGELFF. Together with reference TRBV28 and TRBJ2-2, the CDR3 gives the full variable domain: DVKVTQSSRYLVKRTGEKVFLECVQDMDHENMFWYRQDPGLGLRLIYFSYDVKMKEKGDIPEGYSVSREKKERFSLILESASTNQTSMYLCASSLLDSGTGELFFGEGSRLTVL.

There are a few counts of this clone. J is TRBJ1-3 and V is TRBV28, with D uncertain. V dropped 1 base and J dropped 3 bases, with 4 bases sitting between them. This CDR3 has 13 residues. Germline CDR1 reads MDHEN; CDR2 reads SYDVKM. This CDR3 reads CASSLLVGNTIYF. In DNA form, the CDR3 reads TGTGCCAGCAGTTTATTGGTTGGAAACACCATATATTTT.

The chain links TRBV28 to TRBJ1-2; maybe TRBD1 (5 bases). This CDR3 contains 15 residues. V was cut by 6 bases and J by 4 bases, with 18 bases left in between. CDR1 and CDR2 from the germline V gene are MDHEN and SYDVKM. The CDR3 reads CASRMMGGEGYGYTF. CDR3 sequence (DNA): TGTGCCAGCAGGATGATGGGGGGGGAGGGCTATGGCTACACCTTC.

The V gene is TRBV30, the J gene TRBJ1-1, with D hard to call. Trimming took 2 bases from V and 1 from J, leaving 11 bases between them. Looked up from germline, CDR1 is GTSNPN and CDR2 is SVGIG (reference sequence). The CDR3 loop spans 14 amino acids. The CDR3 loop is CAWSFDGTNTEAFF. The CDR3 bases are TGTGCCTGGAGTTTCGACGGAACGAACACTGAAGCTTTCTTT.

This chain joins TRBV15 and TRBJ2-3, with 8 bases fitting TRBD2. V was pared by 0 bases and J by 4 bases, with 9 bases of the junction left unmatched. Germline V gene sequence: CDR1 LNHNV, CDR2 YYDKDF (reference sequence). The CDR3 is 17 amino acids. This CDR3 is CATSRDYPGGVSDTQYF. The CDR3 nucleotides are TGTGCCACCAGCAGAGATTATCCGGGAGGGGTTTCAGATACGCAGTATTTT.

The chain uses TRBV5-1 and TRBJ2-6, with D tentatively TRBD1 (6 bases). Germline CDR1 is SGHRS and CDR2 is YFSETQ. Trimming stripped 0 bases from V and 3 bases from J, with 7 bases between. The CDR3 consists of 15 residues. The CDR3 is CASSLAGDGANVLTF. Here the CDR3 DNA reads TGCGCCAGCAGCTTGGCAGGGGATGGGGCCAACGTCCTGACTTTC.

This clone has just one count. The chain recombines TRBV7-2 with TRBJ2-7; 10 bases map to TRBD2. Trimming removed 5 bases from V and 2 bases from J; junction bases left unmatched: 9. The length of the CDR3 is 16 residues. CDR1 SGHTA and CDR2 FQGNSA come from the germline V gene. The CDR3, as DNA: TGTGCCAGCAGCCGGACAGTTCTAGCGGGAGCCTACGAGCAGTACTTC. Translation: CASSRTVLAGAYEQYF.

This chain connects TRBV7-6 to TRBJ2-3, with TRBD1 as a possible D gene (6 bases). V lost 1 base and J 9 bases, leaving 17 bases between the germline ends. CDR3 size: 15 residues. Germline values: CDR1 SGHVS, CDR2 FNYEAQ. CDR3 residues: CASSLGGHEEGTQYF. Written as DNA, the CDR3 is TGTGCCAGCAGCTTAGGGGGACACGAGGAAGGAACGCAGTATTTT.

This rearrangement joins TRBV5-1 to TRBJ1-1, with D possibly being TRBD1 (5 bases). Deletions cut 4 bases from V and 0 bases from J, with 10 bases between. Germline CDR1 SGHRS, CDR2 YFSETQ. The CDR3 consists of 14 residues. In DNA form, the CDR3 reads TGCGCCAGCAGCGGGGACGGATTGAACACTGAAGCTTTCTTT. Protein sequence: CASSGDGLNTEAFF.

The rearrangement joins TRBV15 to TRBJ2-7; D may be TRBD1 or TRBD2 (5 bases each). CDR1 and CDR2 from the germline V gene are LNHNV and YYDKDF (reference sequence). This CDR3 comprises 14 residues. Trimming removed 3 bases from V and 6 bases from J, with 15 bases in between. DNA of the CDR3: TGTGCCACCAGCAGGGAATCCGGGACGGGCGAGCAGTACTTC. Translation gives CATSRESGTGEQYF.

The genes are TRBV6-1 and TRBJ2-7; 9 bases map to TRBD1. CDR3 length equals 16 residues. Germline V gives CDR1 MNHNS, CDR2 SASEGT. Germline trimming cut 4 bases from V and 11 bases from J; bases unmatched to any gene: 18. CDR3 nucleotides: TGTGCCAGCAGTGGACGAAACAGGGGGCTAAGGCCCGGCGAGTACTTC. Translation gives CASSGRNRGLRPGEYF.

J is TRBJ2-7 and V is TRBV7-8, with 7 bases fitting TRBD2. V shed 5 bases, J shed 6 bases, and the junction held 28 bases outside the gene matches. The germline V gene encodes CDR1 SGHVS and CDR2 FQNEAQ. The CDR3 length is 20 residues. The chain's CDR3 is CASSVRSCVTSLGGNCEQYF. The CDR3 nucleotides read TGTGCCAGCAGCGTACGAAGTTGTGTGACTAGCCTTGGCGGGAACTGCGAGCAGTACTTC. Variable domain in full (rest from reference TRBV7-8 and TRBJ2-7): GAGVSQSPRYKVAKRGQDVALRCDPISGHVSLFWYQQALGQGPEFLTYFQNEAQLDKSGLPSDRFFAERPEGSVSTLKIQRTQQEDSAVYLCASSVRSCVTSLGGNCEQYFGPGTRLTVT.

This chain joins TRBV5-1 and TRBJ2-7; maybe TRBD2 (6 bases). The V and J ends lost 4 bases and 5 bases respectively, with 19 bases between them. In germline, CDR1 is SGHRS, CDR2 YFSETQ. This CDR3 contains 15 residues. The CDR3 DNA reads as TGCGCCAGCAGCCTGCTCGACCGGGGGATGGACGAGCAGTACTTC. Translation: CASSLLDRGMDEQYF.

This clone has only one observation. The V and J genes are TRBV5-6 and TRBJ2-3; the match to TRBD2 covers 8 bases. CDR1 and CDR2 from the germline V gene are SGHDT and YYEEEE. The CDR3 contains 16 residues. Unmatched junction bases numbered 5, after V lost 0 bases and J lost 2 bases. CDR3 nucleotide sequence: TGTGCCAGCAGCTTGGTGGGTAGCGGGAACACAGATACGCAGTATTTT. This sequence encodes CASSLVGSGNTDTQYF.

The chain is built from TRBV6-6 and TRBJ1-2; D unclear. The V and J ends lost 6 bases and 8 bases respectively, with 10 bases between them. This CDR3 has 11 residues. Germline V gene lookup returns CDR1 MNHNY and CDR2 SVGAGI (reference sequence). CDR3 protein: CASRFGRGYTF. In DNA form, the CDR3 reads TGTGCCAGCAGATTTGGACGCGGCTACACCTTC.

V and J are TRBV5-5 and TRBJ1-2, with 7 bases identical to TRBD1. This CDR3 has 13 residues. Germline V gives CDR1 SGHKS, CDR2 YYEKEE (reference sequence). J gave up 4 bases and V 4 bases, and 4 bases lay outside the gene matches. The CDR3 sequence: CASSTGDGYGYTF. CDR3 nucleotides: TGTGCCAGCAGCACAGGGGACGGCTATGGCTACACCTTC.

Turning to this clone: Other nucleotide sequences from this sample produce the same CDR3. The rearrangement joins TRBV6-5 to TRBJ1-2, with 7 bases identical to TRBD1. V trimming: 2 bases; J trimming: 4 bases; junction bases outside the gene matches: 4. Germline CDR1 and CDR2: MNHEY and SVGAGI. There are 14 residues in the CDR3. The CDR3 DNA reads TGTGCCAGCAGTTACGAGGGGACAGCCTATGGCTACACCTTC. It encodes CASSYEGTAYGYTF.